The text below deals with one T cell receptor beta chain. Its antigen is undetermined. This entry comes from a study of OX40 agonist ivuxolimab in advanced cancers. Study-level findings and limits: Relatively little clonal expansion, among the lowest observed, appeared in partial responders at 0.1-3.0 mg/kg. No determination was made of the antigen specificity of the expanded peripheral T cells.

Germline CDR1 GTSNPN, CDR2 SVGIG (reference sequence). V lost 5 bases, J lost 0 bases, and 17 bases lay in between. The CDR3 has 16 amino acids. Sequencing was performed with immunoSEQ multiplex PCR; in TCRdb, only in-frame clones are kept and a portion is missing. The table records roughly 76,000 clones, approximately 86% of them present only once. Patients were ineligible given autoimmune disease history or systemic immunosuppression. This specimen was CD4+ or CD8+ T cells sorted from blood, taken in a trial of the OX40 agonist ivuxolimab. The receptor was isolated from an adult with an advanced solid tumor such as melanoma, head and neck, liver or kidney cancer. The gene calls are TRBV30 and TRBJ2-4, with D maybe TRBD1 (6 bases). DNA of the CDR3: TGTGCCTGGGCGACCGCAGGGGCACTAGCCAAAAACATTCAGTACTTC. This encodes CAWATAGALAKNIQYF.